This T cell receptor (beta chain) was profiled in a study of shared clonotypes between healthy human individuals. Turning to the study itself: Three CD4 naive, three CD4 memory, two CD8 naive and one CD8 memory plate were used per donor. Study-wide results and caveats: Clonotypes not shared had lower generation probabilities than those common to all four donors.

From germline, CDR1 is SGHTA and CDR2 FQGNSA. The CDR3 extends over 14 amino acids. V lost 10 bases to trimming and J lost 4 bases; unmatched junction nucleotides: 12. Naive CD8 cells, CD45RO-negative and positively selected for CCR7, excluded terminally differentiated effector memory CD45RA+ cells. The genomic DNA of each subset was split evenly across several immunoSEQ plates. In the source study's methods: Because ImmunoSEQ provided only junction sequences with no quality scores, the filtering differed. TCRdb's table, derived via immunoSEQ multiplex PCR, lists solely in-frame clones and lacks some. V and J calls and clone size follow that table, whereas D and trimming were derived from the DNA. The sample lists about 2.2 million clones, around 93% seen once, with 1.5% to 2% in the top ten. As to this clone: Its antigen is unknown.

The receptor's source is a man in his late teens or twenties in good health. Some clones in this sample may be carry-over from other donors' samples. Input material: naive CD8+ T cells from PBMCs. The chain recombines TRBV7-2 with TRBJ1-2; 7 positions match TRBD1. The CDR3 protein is CATVGGGASYGYTF. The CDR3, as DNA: TGTGCCACTGTAGGAGGGGGCGCGTCCTATGGCTACACCTTC.